This TCR beta chain derives from a study of blood T cell repertoires in COVID-19. Study-wide background: Material from acute and convalescent COVID-19 was sourced from the United States, Italy and Spain.

The CDR3 contains 13 residues. Per the germline V gene, CDR1 is GTSNPN and CDR2 is SVGIG (reference sequence). V dropped 2 bases and J dropped 5; count of bases not matched to a gene: 4. Assay: immunoSEQ multiplex PCR; the TCRdb copy retains only in-frame clones and omits some. The data contain approximately 110,000 clones, about 80% of them singletons. Sequenced: peripheral blood. The sequence was collected from a middle-aged woman with acute or convalescent COVID-19. The chain carries TRBV30 and TRBJ2-5; TRBD1 matches at 8 bases. CDR3 loop: CAWSSGGWETQYF. The CDR3 nucleotides are TGTGCCTGGAGTTCAGGGGGCTGGGAGACCCAGTACTTC.